The subject of this entry is one TCR beta chain. Its antigen remains unknown. Drawn from each donor were around 10 milliliters of peripheral blood. Isolation recovered at least 6 million PBMCs from every sample. Germline-derived CDR1 and CDR2 are SGHRS and YFSETQ. This CDR3 spans 16 amino acids. The source of the sample is a study of blood T cells in healthy people across ages. Study results and limitations: Roughly linear age-related decline in beta diversity appeared, significant by age about 40. Unsorted PBMCs blocked a conclusive comparison of naive and antigen-experienced cells.

Next came a second PCR, run for about 7 to 12 cycles, which used a sample-barcoded 5' primer along with a J-beta primer mix. TCRdb fed the 5' RACE reads into MiXCR, producing one record per CDR3 protein. Among roughly 900,000 distinct CDR3 sequences listed, 29% were seen once. The chain carries TRBV5-1 and TRBJ2-5; maybe TRBD1 (6 bases). The J call may be wrong; the DNA end is better matched by TRBJ2-7. Sequenced: blood. The receptor was derived from a woman older than 75 in good health. The CDR3 DNA is TGCGCCAGCAGCTGGAAGACACTACGGGACACATACGAGCAGTACTTC. Its translation is CASSWKTLRDTYEQYF.